The clone carrying this TCR beta chain was counted between two and nine times. The record originates from a study of cytomegalovirus exposure and HLA in healthy donors. PCR involved 60 Vbeta and 13 Jbeta primers. The assay was immunoSEQ multiplex PCR, and TCRdb's table has in-frame clones only and misses some. The data contain some 200,000 clones, 60% to 80% of them singletons. CDR3 length equals 16 residues. Germline CDR1 SGHVS, CDR2 FNYEAQ. The V gene end was trimmed by 6 bases and the J gene end by 6 bases; junction bases not matched to a gene: 11. The chain combines TRBV7-6 with TRBJ2-3; TRBD1 matches at 11 bases. The clonotype comes from a middle-aged man in good health and CMV-seronegative. The sample consisted of PBMCs. The CDR3 protein is CASSEPLGTGGDTQYF. The CDR3 nucleotides read TGTGCCAGCAGTGAACCTCTAGGGACAGGGGGGGATACGCAGTATTTT. Drawing the rest from reference TRBV7-6 and TRBJ2-3, the complete variable domain is GAGVSQSPRYKVTKRGQDVALRCDPISGHVSLYWYRQALGQGPEFLTYFNYEAQQDKSGLPNDRFSAERPEGSISTLTIQRTEQRDSAMYRCASSEPLGTGGDTQYFGPGTRLTVL.